One and the same sample provided the 18 T cell receptor beta chains below, sequenced in a study of cytotoxic CD8 clonotypes in ibrutinib-treated CLL. The method was immunoSEQ multiplex PCR; TCRdb's version includes in-frame clones alone and lacks a portion of them. The table records about 120,000 clones, 55% to 75% of them present only once. The sample consisted of PBMCs, taken after 24 months of ibrutinib treatment. These receptors all come from a human donor with chronic lymphocytic leukemia.

The rearrangement joins TRBV25-1 to TRBJ2-7, with 12 bases fitting TRBD2. The germline CDR1 and CDR2 sequences are MGHDK and SYGVNS. After removal of 5 bases from V and 5 bases from J, the junction contained 1 base not matched to a gene. The CDR3 sequence is 13 residues long. CDR3 in DNA: TGTGCCAGCAGTCGACTAGCGGGGGACGAGCAGTACTTC. Protein: CASSRLAGDEQYF.

A few counts support this clone. The chain has TRBV6-1 and TRBJ2-7; D is unclear. Germline assignment: CDR1 MNHNS and CDR2 SASEGT. This CDR3 spans 14 amino acids. The germline V and J ends were trimmed by 8 bases and 1 base, with 15 bases remaining between them. The CDR3: CASEASLGSYEQYF. Written as DNA, the CDR3 is TGTGCCAGCGAGGCGTCGTTAGGGTCCTACGAGCAGTACTTC.

J is TRBJ2-7 and V is TRBV18; D gene unclear. The ends were cut back, 1 base at V and 0 bases at J, with 7 bases in the middle. CDR1 is KGHSH and CDR2 is LQKENI in the germline V gene. The CDR3 spans 14 residues. The CDR3 nucleotides read TGTGCCAGCTCACCACTCGCAGACTCCTACGAGCAGTACTTC. It is translated as CASSPLADSYEQYF.

The chain employs TRBV29-1 and TRBJ1-1, with a weak D call TRBD1 (6 bases). The CDR3 sequence is 16 residues long. Germline V CDR1 and CDR2: SQVTM, ANQGSEA. The V gene lost 4 bases and the J gene lost 0 bases, with 18 bases spanning the gap. For the CDR3, the DNA is TGCAGCGTTGGACGCTCGGGGGGCGCGGTGAACACTGAAGCTTTCTTT. It yields the protein CSVGRSGGAVNTEAFF. The full variable domain, its missing parts supplied by reference TRBV29-1 and TRBJ1-1, is SAVISQKPSRDICQRGTSLTIQCQVDSQVTMMFWYRQQPGQSLTLIATANQGSEATYESGFVIDKFPISRPNLTFSTLTVSNMSPEDSSIYLCSVGRSGGAVNTEAFFGQGTRLTVV.

The CDR3, as DNA: TGTGCCAGCAGTTTATCTAGGTTAGCGGGGCCGTCGGAGCAGTTCTTC. Translated, it gives CASSLSRLAGPSEQFF. This sequence joins TRBV28 and TRBJ2-1; 8 bases match TRBD2. J was trimmed by 10 bases and V by 1 base; bases with no gene match: 12. Germline CDR1 MDHEN, CDR2 SYDVKM. This CDR3 spans 16 amino acids.

V usage is TRBV29-1 and J usage is TRBJ1-1; the D gene is possibly TRBD1 (6 bases). Trimming removed 7 bases at V and 5 bases at J, with 20 bases between. This CDR3 has 14 residues. Germline V gene sequence: CDR1 SQVTM, CDR2 ANQGSEA. CDR3 amino acids: CSARGLQGGTEAFF. The CDR3 DNA is TGCAGCGCCCGGGGGCTACAGGGAGGGACTGAAGCTTTCTTT.

V is TRBV19 and J is TRBJ1-6; D is ambiguous. Germline CDR1 and CDR2: LNHDA and SQIVND (reference sequence). The CDR3 spans 17 residues. V lost 3 bases and J lost 0, with 12 bases in between. DNA for the CDR3: TGTGCCAGTAGTATTGCGAACCCGAGCTCCTATAATTCACCCCTCCACTTT. Translating it yields CASSIANPSSYNSPLHF.

The chain carries TRBV30 and TRBJ2-7; 8 bases match TRBD1. CDR1 is GTSNPN, CDR2 SVGIG, per germline (reference sequence). Trimming took 2 bases from V and 2 from J; bases not matched to a gene: 5. The CDR3 has 14 amino acids. CDR3 nucleotides: TGTGCCTGGAGTATCGGACAGGGCCCCTACGAGCAGTACTTC. Residues: CAWSIGQGPYEQYF.

The chain links TRBV10-3 to TRBJ1-2, with D unclear. This CDR3 contains 13 residues. Deletions cut 3 bases from V and 8 bases from J, with 13 bases between. The germline CDR1 and CDR2 sequences are ENHRY and SYGVKD. Here the CDR3 reads CAISEEGQRGYTF. Written as DNA, the CDR3 is TGTGCCATCAGTGAAGAGGGCCAGAGGGGCTACACCTTC.

J is TRBJ1-1 and V is TRBV10-3, with D uncertain. Per germline, CDR1 ENHRY and CDR2 SYGVKD. V was clipped by 0 bases and J by 2 bases, with 7 bases between them. The CDR3 is 14 residues long. The CDR3 nucleotides are TGTGCCATCAGTGAGTCGAATTTAAACACTGAAGCTTTCTTT. Encoded protein: CAISESNLNTEAFF.

The V call is TRBV28, the J call TRBJ2-6; D ambiguous. Looked up from germline, CDR1 is MDHEN and CDR2 is SYDVKM. The CDR3 length is 13 residues. Between the trimmed V and J ends, which lost 3 bases and 10 bases, there was a span of 10 bases. CDR3 sequence reads: CASSFRASNVLTF. The CDR3 DNA sequence: TGTGCCAGCAGTTTTCGGGCCTCAAACGTCCTGACTTTC.

The chain carries TRBV19 and TRBJ2-5; tentatively, D is TRBD1 or TRBD2 (6 bases each). V was pared by 9 bases and J by 2 bases, with 19 bases between. CDR3 size: 15 residues. Germline V gene sequence: CDR1 LNHDA, CDR2 SQIVND (reference sequence). The CDR3 sequence is CASQSVKGGQETQYF. The CDR3 bases are TGTGCCAGCCAGTCCGTCAAGGGGGGACAAGAGACCCAGTACTTC.

The chain recombines TRBV27 with TRBJ1-1; TRBD1 matches 7 bases. Per germline, CDR1 MNHEY and CDR2 SMNVEV (reference sequence). The CDR3 has 16 residues. The ends lost 5 bases at V and 2 bases at J; junction bases unmatched: 11. The CDR3 DNA follows: TGTGCCAGCAGTACTCAAACCGGACAGGCAAACACTGAAGCTTTCTTT. Amino acid sequence: CASSTQTGQANTEAFF.

The chain recombines TRBV5-1 with TRBJ1-1; weak D call: TRBD1 (6 bases). The CDR3 sequence is 13 residues long. The ends were cut back, 2 bases at V and 5 bases at J, with 10 bases in the middle. CDR1 is SGHRS and CDR2 is YFSETQ in the germline V gene. The CDR3 region is CASSLQGRTEAFF. CDR3 coding DNA: TGCGCCAGCAGCTTACAGGGCCGAACTGAAGCTTTCTTT.

V is TRBV30 and J is TRBJ2-7; TRBD1 agrees at 7 bases. Looked up from germline, CDR1 is GTSNPN and CDR2 is SVGIG (reference sequence). V trimming: 2 bases; J trimming: 4 bases; junction bases outside the gene matches: 8. This CDR3 comprises 14 residues. The CDR3 reads CAWSRQGFLYEQYF. In nucleotides, the CDR3 is TGTGCCTGGAGTCGACAGGGATTTTTGTACGAGCAGTACTTC.

The sample holds many counts of this clone. The chain has TRBV7-2 and TRBJ1-1; D uncertain. In germline, CDR1 is SGHTA, CDR2 FQGNSA. Trimming left V 3 bases short and J 0 bases short, with 5 bases between. There are 13 residues in the CDR3. This CDR3 is CASSFSLNTEAFF. The CDR3 DNA is TGTGCCAGCAGCTTCTCCTTGAACACTGAAGCTTTCTTT.

This clone occurred a few times. CDR3 in DNA: TGTGCCAGCAGCCAAAGGGCAGGGGATCGGATTGAAGCTTTCTTT. Protein: CASSQRAGDRIEAFF. This chain connects TRBV16 to TRBJ1-1; D might be TRBD1 (6 bases). Trimming left V 2 bases short and J 7 bases short, with 17 bases between. The CDR3 is made up of 15 amino acids. Germline V gives CDR1 KGHSY, CDR2 FQNENV. The entire variable domain, with the rest obtained from reference TRBV16 and TRBJ1-1, is as follows: GEEVAQTPKHLVRGEGQKAKLYCAPIKGHSYVFWYQQVLKNEFKFLISFQNENVFDETGMPKERFSAKCLPNSPCSLEIQATKLEDSAVYFCASSQRAGDRIEAFFGQGTRLTVV.

This rearrangement joins TRBV7-6 to TRBJ2-5; 7 nucleotides align to TRBD1. V trimming: 1 base; J trimming: 3 bases; junction bases outside the gene matches: 8. Germline V lookup: CDR1 SGHVS, CDR2 FNYEAQ. The CDR3 extends over 16 amino acids. The chain's CDR3 is CASSLGLIRGKETQYF. As DNA, the CDR3 is TGTGCCAGCAGCTTAGGGCTTATCAGGGGGAAAGAGACCCAGTACTTC. Together with reference TRBV7-6 and TRBJ2-5, the CDR3 gives the full variable domain: GAGVSQSPRYKVTKRGQDVALRCDPISGHVSLYWYRQALGQGPEFLTYFNYEAQQDKSGLPNDRFSAERPEGSISTLTIQRTEQRDSAMYRCASSLGLIRGKETQYFGPGTRLLVL.